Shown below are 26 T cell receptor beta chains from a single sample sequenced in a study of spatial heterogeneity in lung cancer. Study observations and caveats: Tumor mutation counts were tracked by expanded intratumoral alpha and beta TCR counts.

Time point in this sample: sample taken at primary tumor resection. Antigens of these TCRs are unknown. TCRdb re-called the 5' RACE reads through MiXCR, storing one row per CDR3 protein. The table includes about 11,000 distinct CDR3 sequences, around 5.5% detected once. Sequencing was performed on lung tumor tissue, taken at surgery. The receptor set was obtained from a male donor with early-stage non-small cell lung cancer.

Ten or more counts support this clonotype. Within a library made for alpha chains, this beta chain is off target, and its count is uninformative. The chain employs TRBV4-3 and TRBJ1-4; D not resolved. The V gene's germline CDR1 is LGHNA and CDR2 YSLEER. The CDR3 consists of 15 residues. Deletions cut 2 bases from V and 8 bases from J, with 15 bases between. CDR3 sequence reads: CASSQIHAIREKLFF. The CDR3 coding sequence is TGCGCCAGCAGCCAAATACACGCCATCAGGGAAAAACTGTTTTTT.

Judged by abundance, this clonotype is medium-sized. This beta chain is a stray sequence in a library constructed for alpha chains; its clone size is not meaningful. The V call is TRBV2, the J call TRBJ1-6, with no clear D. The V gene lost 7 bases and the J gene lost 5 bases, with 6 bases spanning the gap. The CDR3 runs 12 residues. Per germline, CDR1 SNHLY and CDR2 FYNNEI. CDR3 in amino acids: CASTQDNSPLHF. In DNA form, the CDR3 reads TGTGCCAGCACGCAGGATAATTCACCCCTCCACTTT.

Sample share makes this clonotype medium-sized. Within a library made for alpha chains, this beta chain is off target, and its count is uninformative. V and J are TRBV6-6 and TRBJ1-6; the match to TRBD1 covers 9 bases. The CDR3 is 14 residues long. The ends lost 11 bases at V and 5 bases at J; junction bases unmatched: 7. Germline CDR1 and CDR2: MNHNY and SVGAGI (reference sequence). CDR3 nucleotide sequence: TGTGCCGCAAACAGGGGGCACGATAATTCACCCCTCCACTTT. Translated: CAANRGHDNSPLHF.

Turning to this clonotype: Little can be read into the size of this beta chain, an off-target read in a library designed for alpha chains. CDR3 residues: CASSSAYEQYF. The CDR3 nucleotides read TGTGCCAGCAGCTCGGCCTACGAGCAGTACTTC. This chain links TRBV7-8 with TRBJ2-7; D remains ambiguous. The CDR3 consists of 11 residues. Trimming cost V 4 bases and J 2 bases, with 3 bases left between them. Germline CDR1 SGHVS, CDR2 FQNEAQ.

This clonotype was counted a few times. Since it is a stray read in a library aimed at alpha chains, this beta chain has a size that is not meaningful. The CDR3 coding sequence is TGTGCCAGCAGCTTAGATCTAGCGGGAAGGACAGATACGCAGTATTTT. Its protein product is CASSLDLAGRTDTQYF. V is TRBV7-9 and J is TRBJ2-3; 9 positions agree with TRBD2. J gave up 3 bases and V 1 base, and 5 bases lay outside the gene matches. Germline lookup yields CDR1 SEHNR and CDR2 FQNEAQ (reference sequence). This CDR3 comprises 16 residues.

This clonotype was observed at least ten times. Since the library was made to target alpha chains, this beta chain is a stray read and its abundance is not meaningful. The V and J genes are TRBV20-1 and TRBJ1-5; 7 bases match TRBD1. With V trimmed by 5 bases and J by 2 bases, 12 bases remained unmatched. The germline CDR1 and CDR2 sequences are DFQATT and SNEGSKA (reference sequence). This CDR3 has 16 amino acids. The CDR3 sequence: CSAGRTGQNGNQPQHF. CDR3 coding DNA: TGCAGTGCTGGTCGGACAGGTCAAAACGGCAATCAGCCCCAGCATTTT.

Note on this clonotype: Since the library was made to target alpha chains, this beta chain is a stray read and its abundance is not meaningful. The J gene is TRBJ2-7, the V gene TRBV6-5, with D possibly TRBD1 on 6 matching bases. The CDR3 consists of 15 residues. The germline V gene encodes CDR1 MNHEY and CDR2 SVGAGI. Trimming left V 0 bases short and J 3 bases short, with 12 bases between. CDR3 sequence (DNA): TGTGCCAGCAGTTACTCGATCCAGGGGTTCTACGAGCAGTACTTC. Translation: CASSYSIQGFYEQYF.

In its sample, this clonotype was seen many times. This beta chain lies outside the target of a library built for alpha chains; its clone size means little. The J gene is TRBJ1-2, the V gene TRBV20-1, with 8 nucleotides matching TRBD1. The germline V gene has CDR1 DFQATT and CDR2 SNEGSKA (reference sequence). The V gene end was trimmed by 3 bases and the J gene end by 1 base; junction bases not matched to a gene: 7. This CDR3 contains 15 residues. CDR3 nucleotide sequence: TGCAGTGCTAGTGGACAGGGCGAATATAACTATGGCTACACCTTC. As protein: CSASGQGEYNYGYTF.

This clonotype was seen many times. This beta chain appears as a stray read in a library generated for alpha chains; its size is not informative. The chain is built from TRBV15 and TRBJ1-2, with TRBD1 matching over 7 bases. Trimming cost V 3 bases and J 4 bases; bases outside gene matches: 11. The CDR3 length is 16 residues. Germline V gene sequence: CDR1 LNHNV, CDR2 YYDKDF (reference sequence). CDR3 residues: CATSRDGPGGSYGYTF. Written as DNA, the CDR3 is TGTGCCACCAGCAGGGATGGGCCAGGGGGAAGCTATGGCTACACCTTC.

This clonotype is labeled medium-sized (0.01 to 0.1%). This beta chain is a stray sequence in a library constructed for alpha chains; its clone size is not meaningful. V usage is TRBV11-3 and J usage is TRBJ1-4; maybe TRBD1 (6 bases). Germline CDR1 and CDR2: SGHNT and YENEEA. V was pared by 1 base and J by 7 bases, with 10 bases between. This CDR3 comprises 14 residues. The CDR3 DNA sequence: TGTGCCAGCAGCTTAGCACAGGGTGGTGAAAAACTGTTTTTT. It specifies CASSLAQGGEKLFF.

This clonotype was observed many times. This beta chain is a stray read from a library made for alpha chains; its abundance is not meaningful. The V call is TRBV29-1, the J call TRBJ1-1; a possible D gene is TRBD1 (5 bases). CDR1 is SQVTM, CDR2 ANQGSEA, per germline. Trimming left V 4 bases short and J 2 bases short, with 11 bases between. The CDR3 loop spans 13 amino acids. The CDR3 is CSVGETANTEAFF. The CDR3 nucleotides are TGCAGCGTTGGCGAGACAGCCAACACTGAAGCTTTCTTT.

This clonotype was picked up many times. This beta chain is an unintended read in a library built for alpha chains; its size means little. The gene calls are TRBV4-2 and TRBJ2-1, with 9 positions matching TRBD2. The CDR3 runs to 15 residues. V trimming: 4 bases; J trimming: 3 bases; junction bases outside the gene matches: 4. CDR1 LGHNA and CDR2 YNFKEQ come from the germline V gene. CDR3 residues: CASSRSGGLYNEQFF. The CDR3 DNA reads TGTGCCAGCAGCCGTAGCGGGGGCCTCTACAATGAGCAGTTCTTC.

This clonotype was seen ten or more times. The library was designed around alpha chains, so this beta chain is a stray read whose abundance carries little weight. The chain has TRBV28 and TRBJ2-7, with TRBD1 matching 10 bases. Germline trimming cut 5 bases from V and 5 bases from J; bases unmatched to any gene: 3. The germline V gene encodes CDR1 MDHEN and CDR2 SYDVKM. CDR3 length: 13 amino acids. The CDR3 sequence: CASSPGTGDEQYF. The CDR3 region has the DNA TGTGCCAGCAGTCCCGGGACAGGGGACGAGCAGTACTTC.

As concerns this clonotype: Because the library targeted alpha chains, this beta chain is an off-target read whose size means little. CDR3: CASSLRARQTEAFF. In nucleotides, the CDR3 is TGTGCCAGCAGCCTTCGGGCCCGGCAAACTGAAGCTTTCTTT. This chain uses TRBV7-8 with TRBJ1-1; D uncertain. Germline V gene lookup returns CDR1 SGHVS and CDR2 FQNEAQ. V was pared by 5 bases and J by 5 bases, with 15 bases between. This CDR3 comprises 14 residues.

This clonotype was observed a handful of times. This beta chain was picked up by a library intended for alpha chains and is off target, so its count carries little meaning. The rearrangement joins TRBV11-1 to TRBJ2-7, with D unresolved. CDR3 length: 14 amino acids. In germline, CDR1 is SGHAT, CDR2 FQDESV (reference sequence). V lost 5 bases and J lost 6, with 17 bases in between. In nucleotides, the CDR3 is TGTGCCAGCAGCCCAATCGGCACTTGGGGCGAGCAGTACTTC. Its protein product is CASSPIGTWGEQYF.

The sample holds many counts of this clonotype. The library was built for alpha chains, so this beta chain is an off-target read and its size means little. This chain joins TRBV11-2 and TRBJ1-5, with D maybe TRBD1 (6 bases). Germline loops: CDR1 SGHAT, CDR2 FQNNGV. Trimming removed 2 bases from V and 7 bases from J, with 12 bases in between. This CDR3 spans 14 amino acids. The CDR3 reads CASSLMGGRQPQHF. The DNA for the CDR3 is TGTGCCAGCAGCTTAATGGGGGGGCGACAGCCCCAGCATTTT.

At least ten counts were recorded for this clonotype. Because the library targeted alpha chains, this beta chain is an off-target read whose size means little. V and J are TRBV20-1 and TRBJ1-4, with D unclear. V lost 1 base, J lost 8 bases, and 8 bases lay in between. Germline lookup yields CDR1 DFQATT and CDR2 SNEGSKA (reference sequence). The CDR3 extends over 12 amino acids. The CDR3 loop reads CSARGRSEKLFF. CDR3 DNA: TGCAGTGCTAGAGGTCGAAGCGAAAAACTGTTTTTT.

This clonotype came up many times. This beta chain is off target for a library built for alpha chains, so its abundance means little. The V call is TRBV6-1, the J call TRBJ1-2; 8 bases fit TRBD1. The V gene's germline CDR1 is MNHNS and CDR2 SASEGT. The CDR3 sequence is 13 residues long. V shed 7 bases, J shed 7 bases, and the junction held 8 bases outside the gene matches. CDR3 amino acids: CASTPGQGRGYTF. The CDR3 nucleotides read TGTGCCAGCACCCCCGGACAGGGACGTGGCTACACCTTC.

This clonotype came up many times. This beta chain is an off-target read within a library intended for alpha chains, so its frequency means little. The CDR3 DNA follows: TGTGCCAGCAGCTCACCGACAGGGAACTCCTATGGCTACACCTTC. Amino acid sequence: CASSSPTGNSYGYTF. This chain joins TRBV7-9 and TRBJ1-2, with 7 bases identical to TRBD1. J gave up 4 bases and V 4 bases, and 9 bases lay outside the gene matches. From germline, CDR1 is SEHNR and CDR2 FQNEAQ (reference sequence). The CDR3 loop spans 15 amino acids. Variable domain in full (rest from reference TRBV7-9 and TRBJ1-2): DTGVSQNPRHKITKRGQNVTFRCDPISEHNRLYWYRQTLGQGPEFLTYFQNEAQLEKSRLLSDRFSAERPKGSFSTLEIQRTEQGDSAMYLCASSSPTGNSYGYTFGSGTRLTVV.

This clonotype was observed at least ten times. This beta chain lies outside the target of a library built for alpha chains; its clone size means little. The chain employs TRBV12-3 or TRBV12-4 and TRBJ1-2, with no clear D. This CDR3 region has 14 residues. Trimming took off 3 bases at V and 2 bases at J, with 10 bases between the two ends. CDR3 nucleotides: TGTGCCAGCAGTTTTGTTGGTAGAAACTATGGCTACACCTTC. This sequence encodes CASSFVGRNYGYTF.

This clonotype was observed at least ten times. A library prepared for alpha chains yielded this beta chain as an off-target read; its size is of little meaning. The CDR3 sequence: CASSSTGYNSPLHF. The CDR3 region has the DNA TGTGCCAGCAGCTCGACAGGGTATAATTCACCCCTCCACTTT. This sequence joins TRBV7-3 and TRBJ1-6; 7 nucleotides line up with TRBD1. The CDR3 consists of 14 residues. The V segment lost 4 bases and the J segment 4 bases; nucleotides outside the gene matches: 1. From germline, CDR1 is SGHTA and CDR2 FQGTGA.

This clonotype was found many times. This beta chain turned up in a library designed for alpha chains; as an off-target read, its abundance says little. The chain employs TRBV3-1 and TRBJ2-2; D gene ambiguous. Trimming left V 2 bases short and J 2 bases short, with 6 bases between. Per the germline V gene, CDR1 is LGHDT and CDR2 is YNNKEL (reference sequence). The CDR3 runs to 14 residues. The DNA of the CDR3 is TGTGCCAGCAGCCAACTCCTTAACACCGGGGAGCTGTTTTTT. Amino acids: CASSQLLNTGELFF.

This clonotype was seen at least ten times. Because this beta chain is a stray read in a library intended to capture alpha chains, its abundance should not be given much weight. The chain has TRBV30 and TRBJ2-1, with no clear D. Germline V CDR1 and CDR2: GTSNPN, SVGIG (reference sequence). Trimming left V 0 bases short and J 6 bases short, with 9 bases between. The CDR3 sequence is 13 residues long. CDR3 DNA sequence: TGTGCCTGGAGTGTACGTTTTTCCAATGAGCAGTTCTTC. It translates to CAWSVRFSNEQFF.

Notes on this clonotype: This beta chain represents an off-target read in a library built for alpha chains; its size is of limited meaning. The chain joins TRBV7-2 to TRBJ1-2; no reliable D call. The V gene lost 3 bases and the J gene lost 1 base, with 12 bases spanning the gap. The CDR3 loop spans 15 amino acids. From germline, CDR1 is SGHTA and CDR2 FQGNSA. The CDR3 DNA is TGTGCCAGCAGCTTGGTTACAGCCCTTAACTATGGCTACACCTTC. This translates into CASSLVTALNYGYTF.

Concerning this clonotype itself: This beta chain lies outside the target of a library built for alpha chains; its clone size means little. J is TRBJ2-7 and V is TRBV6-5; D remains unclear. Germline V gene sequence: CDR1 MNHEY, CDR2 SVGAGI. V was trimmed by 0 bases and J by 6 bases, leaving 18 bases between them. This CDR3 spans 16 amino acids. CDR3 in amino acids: CASSYSTLATSREQYF. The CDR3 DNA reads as TGTGCCAGCAGTTACTCGACGTTGGCGACGAGCCGCGAGCAGTACTTC.

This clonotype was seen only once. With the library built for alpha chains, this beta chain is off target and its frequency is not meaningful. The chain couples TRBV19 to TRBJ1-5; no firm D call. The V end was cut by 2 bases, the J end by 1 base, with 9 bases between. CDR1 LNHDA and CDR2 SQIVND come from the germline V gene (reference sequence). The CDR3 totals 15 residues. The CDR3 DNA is TGTGCCAGTAGTATATCTATAGGAAGCAATCAGCCCCAGCATTTT. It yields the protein CASSISIGSNQPQHF.